These T cell receptor beta chains were read from a single sample in a study of T cells in Graves' hyperthyroidism and ophthalmopathy. TCRdb reprocessed the multiplex PCR reads with MiXCR, giving one entry per CDR3 protein. The sample has about 210,000 distinct CDR3 sequences; 17% are singletons. The sample comprised blood. The source is a man aged 50 to 60 with Graves' hyperthyroidism. The CDR3 runs from the conserved cysteine through the conserved F or W. D genes are given only for firm matches. Clone size appears in some rows only: once, few, many, or a class for an expanded clone.

d_call j_call v_call clone_size cdr3_nt cdr3_aa
- TRBJ2-7 TRBV5-6 many TGTGCCAGCAGCTTCCCGGCAGGGCAGTCCTACGAGCAGTACTTC CASSFPAGQSYEQYF
TRBD2 TRBJ2-1 TRBV5-8 many TGTGCCAGCAGCGTTTCGGGACTAGCGCCTTACAATGAGCAGTTCTTC CASSVSGLAPYNEQFF
TRBD1 TRBJ1-2 TRBV5-1 few TGCGCCAGCAGCACCGTGGGACAGGGAAACTATGGCTACACCTTC CASSTVGQGNYGYTF
- TRBJ1-6 TRBV4-3 - TGCGCCAGCAGCCAAGTCCAGGGAGTTTCACCCCTCCACTTT CASSQVQGVSPLHF
- TRBJ2-2 TRBV2 many TGTGCCAGCAGTGGTGTGACGGGAGCGACCGGGGAGCTGTTTTTT CASSGVTGATGELFF
- TRBJ1-2 TRBV27 few TGTGCCAGCAGTTTAACCCCGAGGTTGAGCTATGGCTACACCTTC CASSLTPRLSYGYTF
TRBD2 TRBJ2-1 TRBV7-9 - TGTGCCAGCAGCGGCTCTAGCGGGAGCGTCGAGCAGTTCTTC CASSGSSGSVEQFF
- TRBJ1-2 TRBV5-1 many TGCGCCAGCAGCTTGCTAGGGATATTAGACTATGGCTACACCTTC CASSLLGILDYGYTF
- TRBJ1-2 TRBV9 few TGTGCCAGCAGCACCGGACGCTATGGCTACACCTTC CASSTGRYGYTF
- TRBJ2-5 TRBV3-1 many TGTGCCAGCAGCCCTGGAGGGACCTCCGAGTACTTC CASSPGGTSEYF
- TRBJ2-1 TRBV7-9 few TGTGCCAGCAGCTTGGGTCAAGACGGGGGGCAGTTCTTC CASSLGQDGGQFF
TRBD1 TRBJ1-6 TRBV19 - TGTGCCAGTAGTGGAAGGGACAGGACTCATTCACCCCTCCACTTT CASSGRDRTHSPLHF
- TRBJ2-7 TRBV18 many TGTGCCAGCTCACCGTCGAGGGAGCTTTACGAGCAGTACTTC CASSPSRELYEQYF
- TRBJ2-7 TRBV15 - TGTGCCACCAGCAGTGAAAGGGGTGACGAGCAGTACTTC CATSSERGDEQYF
- TRBJ1-1 TRBV7-3 - TGTGCCAGCAGCATACAAGGGTGGGGCACTGAAGCTTTCTTT CASSIQGWGTEAFF
- TRBJ1-6 TRBV12-3/TRBV12-4 many TGTGCCAGCAGTTCAGCTACAAGGGATAATTCACCCCTCCACTTT CASSSATRDNSPLHF
TRBD2 TRBJ2-7 TRBV28 many TGTGCCAGCAGTTTAGGGGACTACGCGTACGAGCAGTACTTC CASSLGDYAYEQYF
- TRBJ2-7 TRBV5-6 few TGTGCCAGCAGCCACAGGGTAGTCGACGAGCAGTACTTC CASSHRVVDEQYF
TRBD1 TRBJ2-2 TRBV7-9 many TGTGCCAGCAGCTTACCTGCCGGACAGGGGAGCACCGGGGAGCTGTTTTTT CASSLPAGQGSTGELFF
TRBD2 TRBJ2-3 TRBV27 - TGTGCCAGCAGTTCGCGGACTAGCGGGAGTGGCACAGATACGCAGTATTTT CASSSRTSGSGTDTQYF
- TRBJ2-3 TRBV7-6 many TGTGCCAGCAGCTTGAGAGCGGCTAGCACAGATACGCAGTATTTT CASSLRAASTDTQYF
TRBD2 TRBJ2-5 TRBV7-3 - TGTGCCAGCAGCCCAAACCTAGCGGGATTGGAAGAGACCCAGTACTTC CASSPNLAGLEETQYF
- TRBJ1-6 TRBV9 - TGTGCCAGCAGCGTCGAAGATGGTCCACCCCTCCACTTT CASSVEDGPPLHF
- TRBJ1-1 TRBV9 - TGTGCCAGCAGCCCCCTTGGAGTCACTGAAGCTTTCTTT CASSPLGVTEAFF
- TRBJ2-7 TRBV6-2/TRBV6-3 few TGTGCCAGCAGTTACGGACCAGCATCTCCCTCCTACGAGCAGTACTTC CASSYGPASPSYEQYF
TRBD1 TRBJ1-1 TRBV20-1 many TGCAGTGCTCCCGCTTTACAGGACAGGGGGCAGGTAAACACTGAAGCTTTCTTT CSAPALQDRGQVNTEAFF
TRBD2 TRBJ2-1 TRBV7-9 - TGTGCCAGCAGCTCAGGCAGGCCCGGGACTAAGGGCCGGAATGAGCAGTTCTTC CASSSGRPGTKGRNEQFF
- TRBJ1-1 TRBV2 many TGTGCCAGCACTCGGACCGAAGAAGCTTTCTTT CASTRTEEAFF
- TRBJ2-7 TRBV28 - TGTGCCAGCAGTTTAGAGCTCTCCTACGGGCAGTACTTC CASSLELSYGQYF